The 21 T cell receptor beta chains in this list originate from one sample, sequenced in a study of cytomegalovirus exposure and HLA in healthy donors (dated by TCRdb to about 2017). The library was built by means of the immunoSEQ multiplex PCR assay. For the multiplex PCR, a mixture combining 60 forward primers for TCR Vbeta segments and 13 reverse primers for TCR Jbeta segments was used. TCRdb carries this immuneACCESS record with in-frame sequences only. Its versions omit some clonotypes, under half of them owing to an unresolved V gene in the studies checked, with the rest unexplained. For this sample the table gives some 120,000 clones, of which 80% were detected only once. 2.5% to 3% of the sample comes from the top ten. Sequencing was carried out using PBMCs. The receptor set was obtained from a man aged 25 to 45 in good health and CMV-seronegative.

This rearrangement joins TRBV19 to TRBJ1-5, with D unresolved. Germline-derived CDR1 and CDR2 are LNHDA and SQIVND (reference sequence). The V gene lost 1 base and the J gene lost 0 bases, with 7 bases spanning the gap. The CDR3 length is 15 residues. CDR3 nucleotides: TGTGCCAGTAGTATAGCTACAGATAGCAATCAGCCCCAGCATTTT. Protein: CASSIATDSNQPQHF. Full variable domain (remainder filled in from reference TRBV19 and TRBJ1-5): DGGITQSPKYLFRKEGQNVTLSCEQNLNHDAMYWYRQDPGQGLRLIYYSQIVNDFQKGDIAEGYSVSREKKESFPLTVTSAQKNPTAFYLCASSIATDSNQPQHFGDGTRLSIL.

This clone occurred once. The chain combines TRBV5-4 with TRBJ1-2, with D maybe TRBD1 (5 bases). Trimming shortened V by 4 bases and J by 4 bases, and 17 bases separated the two germline ends. The V gene's germline CDR1 is SGHNT and CDR2 YYREEE (reference sequence). The CDR3 covers 15 residues. CDR3 sequence: CASSPGIRVTYGYTF. CDR3 nucleotide sequence: TGTGCCAGCAGCCCAGGGATCAGGGTTACCTATGGCTACACCTTC.

This clone has just a few counts. The chain carries TRBV18 and TRBJ2-5; weak D call: TRBD1 (5 bases). V lost 0 bases and J lost 1, with 15 bases in between. The CDR3 extends over 17 amino acids. Germline V CDR1 and CDR2: KGHSH, LQKENI. Here the CDR3 reads CASSPPSKGEIQETQYF. CDR3 nucleotides: TGTGCCAGCTCACCACCTTCGAAAGGGGAAATCCAAGAGACCCAGTACTTC.

The genes are TRBV9 and TRBJ2-5; TRBD2 is a possible D gene (6 bases). The end of the DNA fits TRBJ2-7 better, so the J call may be wrong. Germline V gene lookup returns CDR1 SGDLS and CDR2 YYNGEE. This CDR3 contains 15 residues. CDR3 sequence reads: CASSVLGDFYYEQYF. CDR3 in DNA: TGTGCCAGCAGCGTATTGGGGGACTTTTACTACGAGCAGTACTTC.

The genes are TRBV27 and TRBJ1-1, with D tentatively TRBD1 (6 bases). The V gene lost 5 bases and the J gene lost 1 base, with 14 bases spanning the gap. CDR1 and CDR2 (germline): MNHEY, SMNVEV (reference sequence). The CDR3 totals 15 residues. CDR3 sequence (DNA): TGTGCCAGCAGTACCTTTGGGGGCGCGAACACTGAAGCTTTCTTT. Translated: CASSTFGGANTEAFF.

This sequence joins TRBV7-6 and TRBJ2-1; a weak D match, TRBD2 (5 bases). From germline, CDR1 is SGHVS and CDR2 FNYEAQ. V lost 4 bases and J 2 bases, leaving 9 bases between the germline ends. The CDR3 has 14 residues. CDR3 sequence reads: CASSSRTAYNEQFF. The CDR3 DNA reads as TGTGCCAGCAGCTCAAGGACTGCCTACAATGAGCAGTTCTTC.

The genes are TRBV7-6 and TRBJ2-1; 11 nucleotides agree with TRBD2. This CDR3 contains 17 residues. CDR1 and CDR2 (germline): SGHVS, FNYEAQ. The ends lost 1 base at V and 7 bases at J; junction bases unmatched: 9. The CDR3 region is CASSLGLAGWMRNEQFF. CDR3 DNA: TGTGCCAGCAGCTTAGGACTAGCGGGATGGATGAGGAATGAGCAGTTCTTC.

V is TRBV29-1 and J is TRBJ1-5; the match to TRBD1 covers 12 bases. The CDR3 is 15 amino acids. Trimming at V came to 3 bases and at J to 6 bases, leaving 6 bases not matched to a gene. Germline CDR1 SQVTM, CDR2 ANQGSEA. CDR3 loop: CSVELGTGGGQPQHF. The CDR3 nucleotides are TGCAGCGTTGAGTTAGGGACAGGGGGCGGTCAGCCCCAGCATTTT. The variable domain in full, completed from reference TRBV29-1 and TRBJ1-5, reads SAVISQKPSRDICQRGTSLTIQCQVDSQVTMMFWYRQQPGQSLTLIATANQGSEATYESGFVIDKFPISRPNLTFSTLTVSNMSPEDSSIYLCSVELGTGGGQPQHFGDGTRLSIL.

This clone was seen once. The rearrangement joins TRBV5-1 to TRBJ1-6; 9 bases align to TRBD1. The germline V gene encodes CDR1 SGHRS and CDR2 YFSETQ. The CDR3 spans 15 residues. V dropped 4 bases and J dropped 10; count of bases not matched to a gene: 9. The CDR3 loop is CASSQPGTGWSPLHF. The CDR3 DNA follows: TGCGCCAGCAGCCAACCCGGGACAGGGTGGTCACCCCTCCACTTT.

The chain combines TRBV27 with TRBJ2-7, with 7 bases fitting TRBD2. This CDR3 has 15 residues. CDR1 is MNHEY and CDR2 is SMNVEV in the germline V gene (reference sequence). Germline trimming cut 1 base from V and 5 bases from J; bases unmatched to any gene: 8. The CDR3 region is CASSLFGRASDEQYF. CDR3 DNA: TGTGCCAGCAGTTTATTTGGGAGGGCCTCGGACGAGCAGTACTTC.

This rearrangement joins TRBV5-4 to TRBJ2-3; unclear D gene. Germline loops: CDR1 SGHNT, CDR2 YYREEE (reference sequence). This CDR3 spans 13 amino acids. Trimming pared 2 bases from V and 6 bases from J, leaving 10 bases between. The CDR3 DNA is TGTGCCAGCAGCTTCTTCAACTCCGATACGCAGTATTTT. Translated: CASSFFNSDTQYF.

The chain employs TRBV23-1 and TRBJ1-3, with 7 positions matching TRBD1. TRBV23-1 is an open reading frame whose function is uncertain. Trimming at V came to 0 bases and at J to 0 bases, leaving 8 bases not matched to a gene. This CDR3 region has 18 residues. The chain's CDR3 is CASSQSRRRGYSGNTIYF. Written as DNA, the CDR3 is TGCGCCAGCAGTCAATCGCGTCGCAGGGGGTACTCTGGAAACACCATATATTTT.

The chain combines TRBV28 with TRBJ2-5; D unclear. CDR1 and CDR2 (germline): MDHEN, SYDVKM. The CDR3 is made up of 12 amino acids. V was trimmed by 6 bases and J by 1 base, leaving 6 bases between them. The CDR3 nucleotides read TGTGCCAGCAGGGAGAGCCAAGAGACCCAGTACTTC. Translated, it gives CASRESQETQYF.

This chain connects TRBV5-6 to TRBJ2-2; maybe TRBD2 (6 bases). Germline lookup yields CDR1 SGHDT and CDR2 YYEEEE. The CDR3 spans 17 residues. Trimming took off 6 bases at V and 2 bases at J, with 20 bases between the two ends. For the CDR3, the DNA is TGTGCCAGCACTCCAGGTGGGACTTTACCCAACACCGGGGAGCTGTTTTTT. Translating it yields CASTPGGTLPNTGELFF.

V usage is TRBV4-1 and J usage is TRBJ2-1; 8 bases map to TRBD2. V shed 0 bases, J shed 7 bases, and the junction held 8 bases outside the gene matches. The CDR3 length is 16 residues. The germline CDR1 and CDR2 sequences are MGHRA and YSYEKL. DNA for the CDR3: TGCGCCAGCAGCCAAGATCGGGTAGCGGGATATAATGAGCAGTTCTTC. Its translation is CASSQDRVAGYNEQFF.

The chain employs TRBV14 and TRBJ2-1; TRBD2 matches 8 bases. Looked up from germline, CDR1 is SGHDN and CDR2 is FVKESK. Germline trimming cut 2 bases from V and 6 bases from J; bases unmatched to any gene: 6. The CDR3 consists of 15 residues. In nucleotides, the CDR3 is TGTGCCAGCAGCCAAAGAGCGGGAGTTTTCAATGAGCAGTTCTTC. As protein: CASSQRAGVFNEQFF.

The rearrangement uses TRBV7-8 and TRBJ2-7, with D unresolved. The CDR3 has 15 amino acids. CDR1 is SGHVS and CDR2 is FQNEAQ in the germline V gene. With 1 base removed from V and 3 bases from J, the gap between germline ends came to 13 bases. This CDR3 is CASSLDPGPIYEQYF. DNA of the CDR3: TGTGCCAGCAGCTTAGACCCAGGCCCTATCTACGAGCAGTACTTC.

The chain combines TRBV2 with TRBJ2-7; 10 bases are a match to TRBD2. In germline, CDR1 is SNHLY, CDR2 FYNNEI. CDR3 length: 14 residues. V lost 4 bases, J lost 5 bases, and 5 bases stayed unmatched. As DNA, the CDR3 is TGTGCCAGCAGTGCCCCTAGCGGGAGTAACGAGCAGTACTTC. Translation gives CASSAPSGSNEQYF.

V gene TRBV9 combines with J gene TRBJ2-3, with D possibly TRBD2 on 5 matching bases. With 3 bases removed from V and 5 bases from J, the gap between germline ends came to 13 bases. The CDR3 loop spans 14 amino acids. CDR1 and CDR2 (germline): SGDLS, YYNGEE. CDR3 region: CASSGEWIRDTQYF. In DNA, the CDR3 is TGTGCCAGCAGCGGGGAGTGGATCCGAGATACGCAGTATTTT.

The rearrangement joins TRBV7-2 to TRBJ2-1; 16 positions agree with TRBD2. The germline V gene encodes CDR1 SGHTA and CDR2 FQGNSA. The ends lost 1 base at V and 4 bases at J; junction bases unmatched: 1. The CDR3 length is 17 residues. The CDR3 is CASSLGGLAGGYNEQFF. CDR3 coding DNA: TGTGCCAGCAGCTTAGGGGGACTAGCGGGAGGGTACAATGAGCAGTTCTTC.

This clone was seen a handful of times. The DNA for the CDR3 is TGTGCCAGCAGCCGGAACGGAGTAACTAATGAAAAACTGTTTTTT. Amino acids: CASSRNGVTNEKLFF. This chain links TRBV27 with TRBJ1-4; no clear D. The CDR3 is made up of 15 amino acids. Germline-derived CDR1 and CDR2 are MNHEY and SMNVEV (reference sequence). The V end lost 6 bases, the J end lost 1 base, and 12 bases lay between the germline ends. The whole variable domain, filled in from reference TRBV27 and TRBJ1-4, reads EAQVTQNPRYLITVTGKKLTVTCSQNMNHEYMSWYRQDPGLGLRQIYYSMNVEVTDKGDVPEGYKVSRKEKRNFPLILESPSPNQTSLYFCASSRNGVTNEKLFFGSGTQLSVL.